This T cell receptor beta chain was identified during a study of T cell responses to AZD1222 COVID-19 vaccine. Germline V gene data show CDR1 as SGHTA and CDR2 as FQGNSA. Trimming cost V 4 bases and J 7 bases, with 19 bases left between them. The CDR3 covers 15 residues. The method was immunoSEQ multiplex PCR; TCRdb's version includes in-frame clones alone and lacks a portion of them. The sample carries 140,000 to 150,000 clones, about nine tenths recorded once. V and J are TRBV7-2 and TRBJ1-2, with a tentative D call TRBD1 (6 bases). Material: peripheral blood, obtained 28 days after the second AZD1222 dose. This sequence was found in an adult who received the AZD1222 COVID-19 vaccine. The CDR3 DNA sequence: TGTGCCAGCAGCTCGGGGAGGGGGGACCTTTTTGGCTACACCTTC. Protein sequence: CASSSGRGDLFGYTF.